This T cell receptor (beta chain) originates from a study of blood T cells in healthy people across ages. The study, taken as a whole, reports: Possibly confounding the expanded clonotype changes was the fact that donor CMV status was unknown.

This clonotype was seen only a few times. Antigen specificity is unknown. The second PCR ran roughly 6 to 12 cycles with a sample-barcoded 5' primer and J-beta primers. TCRdb fed the 5' RACE reads into MiXCR, producing one record per CDR3 protein. There are approximately 1,700,000 distinct CDR3 sequences in the sample; about two fifths occur only once, and roughly 24% lies in the top ten. This receptor was identified in a human donor in good health. Sequenced material: blood.

As DNA, the CDR3 is TGTGCCATCAGGGGGAATGGGCTGAACACTGAAGCTTTCTTT. It codes for CAIRGNGLNTEAFF. V is TRBV10-3 and J is TRBJ1-1, with D unclear. The CDR3 is 14 residues long. Germline CDR1 and CDR2: ENHRY and SYGVKD. Trimming removed 6 bases at V and 0 bases at J, with 11 bases between.